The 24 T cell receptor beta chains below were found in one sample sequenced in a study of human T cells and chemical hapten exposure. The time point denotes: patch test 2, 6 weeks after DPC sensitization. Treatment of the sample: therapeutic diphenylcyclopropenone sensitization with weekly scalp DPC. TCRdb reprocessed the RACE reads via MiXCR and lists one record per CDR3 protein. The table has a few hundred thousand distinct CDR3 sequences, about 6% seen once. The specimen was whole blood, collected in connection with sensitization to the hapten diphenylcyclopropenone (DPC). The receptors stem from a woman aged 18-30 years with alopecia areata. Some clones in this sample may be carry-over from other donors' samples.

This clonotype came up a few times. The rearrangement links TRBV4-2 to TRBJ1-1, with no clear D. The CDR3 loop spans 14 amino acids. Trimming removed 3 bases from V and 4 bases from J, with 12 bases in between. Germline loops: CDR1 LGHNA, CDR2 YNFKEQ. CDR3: CASSHRTEGTEAFF. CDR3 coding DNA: TGTGCCAGCAGCCACCGTACAGAAGGCACTGAAGCTTTCTTT.

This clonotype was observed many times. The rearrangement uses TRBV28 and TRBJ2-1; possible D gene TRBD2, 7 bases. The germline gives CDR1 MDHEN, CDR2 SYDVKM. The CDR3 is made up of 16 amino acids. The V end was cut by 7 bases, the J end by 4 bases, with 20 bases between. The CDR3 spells CASTDEGGGRYNEQFF. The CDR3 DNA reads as TGTGCCAGCACCGATGAGGGGGGGGGCAGATACAATGAGCAGTTCTTC.

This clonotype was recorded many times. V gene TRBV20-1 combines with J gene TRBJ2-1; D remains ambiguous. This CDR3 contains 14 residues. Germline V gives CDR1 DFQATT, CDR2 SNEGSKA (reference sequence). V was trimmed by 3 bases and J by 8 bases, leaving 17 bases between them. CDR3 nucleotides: TGCAGTGCTAGTGGGCTAGACCCTCGGCATGAGCAGTTCTTC. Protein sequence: CSASGLDPRHEQFF.

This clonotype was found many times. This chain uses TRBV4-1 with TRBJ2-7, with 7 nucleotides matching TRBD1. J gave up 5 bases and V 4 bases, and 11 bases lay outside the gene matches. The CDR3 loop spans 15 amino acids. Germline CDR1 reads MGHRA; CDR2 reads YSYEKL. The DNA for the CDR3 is TGCGCCAGCAGCCGTATACAGGGGACCCCGAACGAGCAGTACTTC. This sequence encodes CASSRIQGTPNEQYF.

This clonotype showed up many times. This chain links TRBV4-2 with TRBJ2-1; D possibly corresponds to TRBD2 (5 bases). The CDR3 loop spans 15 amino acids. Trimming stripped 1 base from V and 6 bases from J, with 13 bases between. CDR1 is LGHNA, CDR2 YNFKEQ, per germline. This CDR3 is CASSQGGRLSNEQFF. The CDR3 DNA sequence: TGTGCCAGCAGCCAAGGAGGGCGTTTATCCAATGAGCAGTTCTTC.

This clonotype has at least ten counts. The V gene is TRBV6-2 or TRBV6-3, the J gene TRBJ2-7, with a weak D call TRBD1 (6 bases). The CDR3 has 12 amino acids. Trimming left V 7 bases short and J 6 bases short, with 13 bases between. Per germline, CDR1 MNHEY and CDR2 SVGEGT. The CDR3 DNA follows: TGTGCCAGCACCAGAGGGGGTGCCGAGCAGTACTTC. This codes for CASTRGGAEQYF.

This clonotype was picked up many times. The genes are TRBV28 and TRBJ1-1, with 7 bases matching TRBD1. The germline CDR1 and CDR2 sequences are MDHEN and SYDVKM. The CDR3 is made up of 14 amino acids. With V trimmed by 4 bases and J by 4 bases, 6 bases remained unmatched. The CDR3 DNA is TGTGCCAGCAGTTCAGGGGGAGGGAGCACTGAAGCTTTCTTT. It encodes CASSSGGGSTEAFF. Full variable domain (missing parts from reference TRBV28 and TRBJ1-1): DVKVTQSSRYLVKRTGEKVFLECVQDMDHENMFWYRQDPGLGLRLIYFSYDVKMKEKGDIPEGYSVSREKKERFSLILESASTNQTSMYLCASSSGGGSTEAFFGQGTRLTVV.

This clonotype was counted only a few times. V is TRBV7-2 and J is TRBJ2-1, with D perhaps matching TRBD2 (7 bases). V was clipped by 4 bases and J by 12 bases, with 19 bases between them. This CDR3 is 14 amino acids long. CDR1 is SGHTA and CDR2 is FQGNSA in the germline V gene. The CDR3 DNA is TGTGCCAGCAGCTCCCCCTCTCGAGGGGGGGGGCAGTTCTTC. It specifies CASSSPSRGGGQFF.

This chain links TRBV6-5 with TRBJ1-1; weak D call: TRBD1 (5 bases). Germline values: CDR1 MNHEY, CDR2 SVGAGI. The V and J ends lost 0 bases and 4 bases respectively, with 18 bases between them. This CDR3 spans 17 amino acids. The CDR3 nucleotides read TGTGCCAGCAGTTACTCGCCTTTCCGGGACGGATTCACTGAAGCTTTCTTT. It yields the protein CASSYSPFRDGFTEAFF.

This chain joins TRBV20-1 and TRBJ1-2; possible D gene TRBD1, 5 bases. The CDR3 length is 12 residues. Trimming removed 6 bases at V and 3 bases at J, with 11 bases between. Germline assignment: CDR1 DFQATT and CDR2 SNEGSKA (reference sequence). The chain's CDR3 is CSAVRADYGYTF. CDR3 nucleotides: TGCAGTGCGGTCAGGGCGGACTATGGCTACACCTTC.

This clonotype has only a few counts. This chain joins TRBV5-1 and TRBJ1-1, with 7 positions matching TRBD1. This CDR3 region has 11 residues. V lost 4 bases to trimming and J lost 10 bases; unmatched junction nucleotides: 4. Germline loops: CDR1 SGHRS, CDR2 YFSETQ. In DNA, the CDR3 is TGCGCCAGCAGCCTAAAGGGGGCAGCTTTCTTT. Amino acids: CASSLKGAAFF.

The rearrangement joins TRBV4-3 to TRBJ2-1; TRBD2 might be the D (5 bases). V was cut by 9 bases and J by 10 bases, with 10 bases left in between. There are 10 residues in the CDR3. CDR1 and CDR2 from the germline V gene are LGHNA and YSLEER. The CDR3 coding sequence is TGCGCCAGTCTTGGCGGGGAGCAGTTCTTC. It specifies CASLGGEQFF.

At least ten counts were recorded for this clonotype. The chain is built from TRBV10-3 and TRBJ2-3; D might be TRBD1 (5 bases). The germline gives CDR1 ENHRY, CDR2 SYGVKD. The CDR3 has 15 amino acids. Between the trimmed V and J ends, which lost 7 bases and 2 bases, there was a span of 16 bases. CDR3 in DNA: TGTGCCATCACTACCCAGGGATGGAACACAGATACGCAGTATTTT. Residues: CAITTQGWNTDTQYF.

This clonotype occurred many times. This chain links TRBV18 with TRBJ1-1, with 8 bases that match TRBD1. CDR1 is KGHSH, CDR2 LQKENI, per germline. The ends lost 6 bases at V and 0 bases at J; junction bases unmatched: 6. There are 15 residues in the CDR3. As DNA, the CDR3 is TGTGCCAGCTCGCCCGGGACAGGCATGAACACTGAAGCTTTCTTT. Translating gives CASSPGTGMNTEAFF.

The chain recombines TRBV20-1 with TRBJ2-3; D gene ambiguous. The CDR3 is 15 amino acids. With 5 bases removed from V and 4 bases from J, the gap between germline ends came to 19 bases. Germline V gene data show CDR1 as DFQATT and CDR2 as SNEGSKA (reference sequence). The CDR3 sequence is CSALRTLDPPDTQYF. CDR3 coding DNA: TGCAGTGCTCTCCGGACGCTAGACCCACCAGATACGCAGTATTTT.

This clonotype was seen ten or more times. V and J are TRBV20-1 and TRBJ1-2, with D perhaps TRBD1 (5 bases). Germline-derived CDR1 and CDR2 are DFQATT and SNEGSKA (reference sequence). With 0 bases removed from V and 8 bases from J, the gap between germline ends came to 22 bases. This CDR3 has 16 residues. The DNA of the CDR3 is TGCAGTGCTAGAGAACCGGGACCCCAGATGGAAGGCGGCTACACCTTC. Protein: CSAREPGPQMEGGYTF.

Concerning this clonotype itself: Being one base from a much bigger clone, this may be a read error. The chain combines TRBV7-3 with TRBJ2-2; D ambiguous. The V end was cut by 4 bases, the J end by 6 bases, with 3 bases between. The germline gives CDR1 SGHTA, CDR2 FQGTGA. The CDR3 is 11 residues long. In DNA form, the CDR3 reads TGTGCCAGCAGCTCCTCCGGGGAGCTGTTTTTT. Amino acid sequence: CASSSSGELFF.

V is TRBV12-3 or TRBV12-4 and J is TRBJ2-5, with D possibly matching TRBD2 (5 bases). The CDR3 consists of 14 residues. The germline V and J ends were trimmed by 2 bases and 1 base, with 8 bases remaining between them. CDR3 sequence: CASSLKRIQETQYF. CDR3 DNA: TGTGCCAGCAGTTTAAAGCGGATCCAAGAGACCCAGTACTTC.

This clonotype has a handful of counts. The CDR3 bases are TGTGCCAGCTCACCGACCCTAGGCACCTCCTACAATGAGCAGTTCTTC. Its translation is CASSPTLGTSYNEQFF. The rearrangement joins TRBV18 to TRBJ2-1; D is uncertain. The germline gives CDR1 KGHSH, CDR2 LQKENI. The CDR3 runs 16 residues. V shed 3 bases and J shed 0 bases, with 12 bases lying between them.

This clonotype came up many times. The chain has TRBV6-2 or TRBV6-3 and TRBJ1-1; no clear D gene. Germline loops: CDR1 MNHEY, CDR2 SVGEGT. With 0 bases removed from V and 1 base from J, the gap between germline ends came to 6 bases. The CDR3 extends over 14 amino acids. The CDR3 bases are TGTGCCAGCAGTTACTCTGCAGGGAACACTGAAGCTTTCTTT. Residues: CASSYSAGNTEAFF.

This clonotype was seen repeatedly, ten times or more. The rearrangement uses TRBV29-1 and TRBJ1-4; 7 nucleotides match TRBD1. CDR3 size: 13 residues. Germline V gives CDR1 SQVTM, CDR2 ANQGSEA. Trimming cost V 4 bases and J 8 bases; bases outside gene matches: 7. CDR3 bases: TGCAGCGTTGGTGCAGGGGGGGAAGAAAAACTGTTTTTT. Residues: CSVGAGGEEKLFF.

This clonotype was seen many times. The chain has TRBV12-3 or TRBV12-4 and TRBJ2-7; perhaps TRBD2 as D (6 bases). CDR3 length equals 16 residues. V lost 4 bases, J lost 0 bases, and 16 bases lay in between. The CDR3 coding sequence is TGTGCCAGCAGTTCCGCTCTTCGGGACTTCTCCTACGAGCAGTACTTC. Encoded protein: CASSSALRDFSYEQYF.

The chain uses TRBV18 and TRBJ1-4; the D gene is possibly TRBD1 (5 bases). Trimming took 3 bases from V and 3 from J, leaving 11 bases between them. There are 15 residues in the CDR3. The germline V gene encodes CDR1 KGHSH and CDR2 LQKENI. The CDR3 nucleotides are TGTGCCAGCTCACCGGGCTGGGACCCTAATGAAAAACTGTTTTTT. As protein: CASSPGWDPNEKLFF. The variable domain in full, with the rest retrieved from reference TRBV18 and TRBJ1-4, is NAGVMQNPRHLVRRRGQEARLRCSPMKGHSHVYWYRQLPEEGLKFMVYLQKENIIDESGMPKERFSAEFPKEGPSILRIQQVVRGDSAAYFCASSPGWDPNEKLFFGSGTQLSVL.

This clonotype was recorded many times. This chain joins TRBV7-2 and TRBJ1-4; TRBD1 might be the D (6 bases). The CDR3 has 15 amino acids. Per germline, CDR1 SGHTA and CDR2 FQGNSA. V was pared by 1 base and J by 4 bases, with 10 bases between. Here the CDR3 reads CASSLGGLFNEKLFF. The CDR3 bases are TGTGCCAGCAGCTTAGGGGGGCTGTTTAATGAAAAACTGTTTTTT. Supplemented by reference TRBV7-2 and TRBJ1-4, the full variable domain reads GAGVSQSPSNKVTEKGKDVELRCDPISGHTALYWYRQSLGQGLEFLIYFQGNSAPDKSGLPSDRFSAERTGGSVSTLTIQRTQQEDSAVYLCASSLGGLFNEKLFFGSGTQLSVL.